This entry lists 26 T cell receptor beta chains sequenced from one sample in a study of OX40 agonist ivuxolimab in advanced cancers. This table comes from immunoSEQ multiplex PCR, and its TCRdb copy is limited to in-frame clones, with some not included. The table includes about 19,000 clones, 83% detected once. The sequences come from CD4+ or CD8+ T cells sorted from blood, collected in a trial of the OX40 agonist ivuxolimab. The receptors were sampled from an adult with an advanced solid tumor such as melanoma, head and neck, liver or kidney cancer.

The chain joins TRBV11-2 to TRBJ2-3; 9 positions agree with TRBD1. The CDR3 is 15 amino acids. Germline CDR1 SGHAT, CDR2 FQNNGV. The V gene end was trimmed by 5 bases and the J gene end by 2 bases; junction bases not matched to a gene: 5. DNA for the CDR3: TGTGCCAGCAGCGCAGGACAGGGGTACACAGATACGCAGTATTTT. Translation: CASSAGQGYTDTQYF. The whole variable domain, filled in from reference TRBV11-2 and TRBJ2-3, reads EAGVAQSPRYKIIEKRQSVAFWCNPISGHATLYWYQQILGQGPKLLIQFQNNGVVDDSQLPKDRFSAERLKGVDSTLKIQPAKLEDSAVYLCASSAGQGYTDTQYFGPGTRLTVL.

The chain has TRBV7-2 and TRBJ2-5; D perhaps matches TRBD2 (5 bases). Germline V CDR1 and CDR2: SGHTA, FQGNSA. The CDR3 covers 17 residues. V lost 0 bases and J lost 3, with 17 bases in between. CDR3 in DNA: TGTGCCAGCAGCTTAGCGGGCTTCGGGGTTCCCAAAGAGACCCAGTACTTC. It yields the protein CASSLAGFGVPKETQYF.

The table lists this clone with a count of one. J is TRBJ2-3 and V is TRBV5-1; possible D gene TRBD2, 6 bases. Germline CDR1 SGHRS, CDR2 YFSETQ. V lost 1 base to trimming and J lost 0 bases, with 9 bases between them. This CDR3 spans 15 amino acids. CDR3 sequence (DNA): TGCGCCAGCAGCTTGTACGGGACTAGCACAGATACGCAGTATTTT. Amino acid sequence: CASSLYGTSTDTQYF.

This CDR3 is CASSQEVKLSYEQYF. The CDR3 DNA reads TGCGCCAGCAGCCAAGAGGTTAAATTATCCTACGAGCAGTACTTC. The chain links TRBV4-1 to TRBJ2-7; D gene uncertain. Germline CDR1 MGHRA, CDR2 YSYEKL. CDR3 size: 15 residues. V was shortened by 0 bases and J by 1 base, with 10 bases between the two germline ends.

This clone has a single count. The rearrangement uses TRBV27 and TRBJ2-7, with D possibly being TRBD1 or TRBD2 (5 bases each). Per germline, CDR1 MNHEY and CDR2 SMNVEV (reference sequence). The CDR3 has 15 residues. The germline V and J ends were trimmed by 6 bases and 0 bases, with 15 bases remaining between them. CDR3 bases: TGTGCCAGCAGGCTGGGACGGTCGAGCTCCTACGAGCAGTACTTC. As protein: CASRLGRSSSYEQYF.

This rearrangement joins TRBV6-1 to TRBJ2-7; D is perhaps TRBD1 (5 bases). V lost 4 bases and J 3 bases, leaving 10 bases between the germline ends. The CDR3 length is 13 residues. CDR1 and CDR2 (germline): MNHNS, SASEGT. CDR3 sequence (DNA): TGTGCCAGCAGTGGCCGACAGAGCTACGAGCAGTACTTC. This encodes CASSGRQSYEQYF.

The chain links TRBV29-1 to TRBJ2-3, with TRBD2 matching 7 bases. CDR3 size: 15 residues. Germline V gene sequence: CDR1 SQVTM, CDR2 ANQGSEA. The V gene end was trimmed by 4 bases and the J gene end by 2 bases; junction bases not matched to a gene: 9. CDR3 region: CSVVDERGFTDTQYF. In DNA form, the CDR3 reads TGCAGCGTTGTCGACGAGCGGGGATTCACAGATACGCAGTATTTT.

This chain joins TRBV27 and TRBJ2-7; D possibly corresponds to TRBD1 (5 bases). V lost 2 bases and J lost 0, with 11 bases in between. Germline V gives CDR1 MNHEY, CDR2 SMNVEV (reference sequence). This CDR3 comprises 15 residues. The CDR3 bases are TGTGCCAGCAGTTTACAGGGCGCGAGCTCCTACGAGCAGTACTTC. Residues: CASSLQGASSYEQYF.

V is TRBV19 and J is TRBJ1-1, with no clear D. V was cut by 7 bases and J by 3 bases, with 9 bases left in between. This CDR3 is 12 amino acids long. Germline-derived CDR1 and CDR2 are LNHDA and SQIVND (reference sequence). For the CDR3, the DNA is TGTGCCAGTAACAAAATGTACACTGAAGCTTTCTTT. Its translation is CASNKMYTEAFF.

This clone was recorded once. This rearrangement joins TRBV10-3 to TRBJ2-7; 14 nucleotides align to TRBD2. The CDR3 runs 19 residues. The germline CDR1 and CDR2 sequences are ENHRY and SYGVKD. The junction had 10 bases not matched to a gene; V was cut back by 0 bases and J by 3 bases. In DNA, the CDR3 is TGTGCCATCAGTGAGTCGACTAGCGGGGGGGCCCAAGGTATCTACGAGCAGTACTTC. Translation gives CAISESTSGGAQGIYEQYF.

The chain employs TRBV7-9 and TRBJ1-2, with TRBD1 as a possible D gene (5 bases). This CDR3 has 14 residues. Looked up from germline, CDR1 is SEHNR and CDR2 is FQNEAQ (reference sequence). V was cut by 4 bases and J by 4 bases, with 13 bases left in between. CDR3 nucleotide sequence: TGTGCCAGCAGCTCAGTTCACAGGCTCTATGGCTACACCTTC. Translation gives CASSSVHRLYGYTF. The variable domain in full, with the rest retrieved from reference TRBV7-9 and TRBJ1-2, is DTGVSQNPRHKITKRGQNVTFRCDPISEHNRLYWYRQTLGQGPEFLTYFQNEAQLEKSRLLSDRFSAERPKGSFSTLEIQRTEQGDSAMYLCASSSVHRLYGYTFGSGTRLTVV.

This clone appeared a single time. The DNA for the CDR3 is TGTGCCAGCAGCGCCTGGACTAGCGGGGGCCCGAACACCGGGGAGCTGTTTTTT. Amino acid sequence: CASSAWTSGGPNTGELFF. The rearrangement joins TRBV14 to TRBJ2-2, with 13 bases aligning to TRBD2. This CDR3 region has 18 residues. Looked up from germline, CDR1 is SGHDN and CDR2 is FVKESK. The junction had 6 bases not matched to a gene; V was cut back by 5 bases and J by 0 bases.

The chain has TRBV28 and TRBJ1-1; D uncertain. The CDR3 totals 12 residues. V was trimmed by 5 bases and J by 6 bases, leaving 10 bases between them. Germline V lookup: CDR1 MDHEN, CDR2 SYDVKM. In nucleotides, the CDR3 is TGTGCCAGCAGTGTTGGGTCGCCTGAAGCTTTCTTT. This sequence encodes CASSVGSPEAFF. Based on the CDR3 plus reference TRBV28 and TRBJ1-1, the full variable domain is DVKVTQSSRYLVKRTGEKVFLECVQDMDHENMFWYRQDPGLGLRLIYFSYDVKMKEKGDIPEGYSVSREKKERFSLILESASTNQTSMYLCASSVGSPEAFFGQGTRLTVV.

The rearrangement joins TRBV4-1 to TRBJ1-2, with D unclear. Per the germline V gene, CDR1 is MGHRA and CDR2 is YSYEKL. This CDR3 spans 15 amino acids. Trimming left V 0 bases short and J 0 bases short, with 8 bases between. The CDR3 nucleotides read TGCGCCAGCAGCCAAGATCCCCCAGCTAACTATGGCTACACCTTC. Translated: CASSQDPPANYGYTF.

V gene TRBV6-1 combines with J gene TRBJ2-2; D gene uncertain. Trimming shortened V by 8 bases and J by 8 bases, and 6 bases separated the two germline ends. The length of the CDR3 is 10 residues. CDR1 is MNHNS, CDR2 SASEGT, per germline. CDR3 residues: CASFLGELFF. The CDR3 nucleotides are TGTGCCAGCTTTCTGGGGGAGCTGTTTTTT.

Of note for this clone: The identical CDR3 is also encoded by other nucleotide sequences in the sample. This chain connects TRBV27 to TRBJ2-5, with 14 bases identical to TRBD2. The trim removed 0 bases at V and 3 bases at J, leaving 0 bases unmatched. Per germline, CDR1 MNHEY and CDR2 SMNVEV (reference sequence). The CDR3 loop spans 16 amino acids. The CDR3 here is CASSLSTSGGEETQYF. For the CDR3, the DNA is TGTGCCAGCAGTTTATCGACTAGCGGGGGGGAAGAGACCCAGTACTTC.

This clone was observed once. The CDR3 sequence is CASSSPQGIGSGNTIYF. CDR3 in DNA: TGTGCCAGCAGCTCGCCCCAGGGGATCGGATCTGGAAACACCATATATTTT. The chain recombines TRBV7-2 with TRBJ1-3, with a possible D match to TRBD1 (6 bases). The CDR3 is made up of 17 amino acids. In germline, CDR1 is SGHTA, CDR2 FQGNSA. V lost 4 bases and J lost 1, with 17 bases in between.

The sample holds a few counts of this clone. The V gene is TRBV19, the J gene TRBJ1-1; a weak D match, TRBD1 (5 bases). CDR1 LNHDA and CDR2 SQIVND come from the germline V gene (reference sequence). The CDR3 covers 14 residues. V was pared by 3 bases and J by 4 bases, with 12 bases between. This chain's CDR3 is CASSMGPRATEAFF. DNA for the CDR3: TGTGCCAGTAGTATGGGGCCCAGGGCCACTGAAGCTTTCTTT.

V is TRBV29-1 and J is TRBJ2-6, with 7 bases fitting TRBD1. V trimming: 4 bases; J trimming: 1 base; junction bases outside the gene matches: 7. From germline, CDR1 is SQVTM and CDR2 ANQGSEA. This CDR3 is built from 16 residues. The CDR3 loop is CSVGWDRDSGANVLTF. The CDR3 DNA reads as TGCAGCGTTGGTTGGGACAGAGATTCTGGGGCCAACGTCCTGACTTTC.

This chain uses TRBV27 with TRBJ2-2; TRBD1 matches 11 bases. This CDR3 region has 16 residues. Germline V CDR1 and CDR2: MNHEY, SMNVEV (reference sequence). With V trimmed by 7 bases and J by 4 bases, 8 bases remained unmatched. The CDR3 region is CASTILGTGGTGELFF. The CDR3, as DNA: TGTGCCAGCACCATCCTGGGGACAGGGGGCACCGGGGAGCTGTTTTTT.

About this clone itself: The junction departs from the called germline gene at one end, perhaps through a read error. The chain couples TRBV7-9 to TRBJ1-2; 8 bases fit TRBD1. CDR1 and CDR2 from the germline V gene are SEHNR and FQNEAQ (reference sequence). The CDR3 has 14 amino acids. The CDR3 nucleotides are TGTGCCAGCAGCTCCGCTGGGACAGGCTCGGGTTCTCGATTC. Its protein is CASSSAGTGSGSRF.

The chain is built from TRBV7-9 and TRBJ2-1; D gene uncertain. Trimming took 6 bases from V and 8 from J, leaving 11 bases between them. The CDR3 consists of 12 residues. Per the germline V gene, CDR1 is SEHNR and CDR2 is FQNEAQ (reference sequence). Written as DNA, the CDR3 is TGTGCCAGCAGTTCCCCCTTGGATGAGCAGTTCTTC. Its protein is CASSSPLDEQFF.

At least ten counts were recorded for this clone. V is TRBV4-2 and J is TRBJ2-7; D is perhaps TRBD2 (5 bases). The CDR3 runs to 12 residues. Trimming took off 2 bases at V and 7 bases at J, with 9 bases between the two ends. Germline V gene sequence: CDR1 LGHNA, CDR2 YNFKEQ. DNA for the CDR3: TGTGCCAGCAGCCAATCGGACTGGGAGCAGTACTTC. Its protein is CASSQSDWEQYF.

Written as DNA, the CDR3 is TGTGCCAGCAGCCCACACAGGGATTCTGAAGCTTTCTTT. This codes for CASSPHRDSEAFF. This chain links TRBV9 with TRBJ1-1, with D possibly being TRBD1 (6 bases). V gave up 4 bases and J gave up 6 bases, with 13 bases separating them. There are 13 residues in the CDR3. Germline CDR1 is SGDLS and CDR2 is YYNGEE.

The gene calls are TRBV6-6 and TRBJ2-7, with unresolved D. The ends were cut back, 4 bases at V and 2 bases at J, with 9 bases in the middle. CDR3 length: 13 residues. CDR1 is MNHNY, CDR2 SVGAGI, per germline (reference sequence). CDR3 bases: TGTGCCAGCAGTTCTGCCGGGCCCTACGAGCAGTACTTC. This sequence encodes CASSSAGPYEQYF.

V usage is TRBV7-8 and J usage is TRBJ2-5, with a possible D match to TRBD2 (6 bases). Germline CDR1 reads SGHVS; CDR2 reads FQNEAQ. Trimming pared 7 bases from V and 9 bases from J, leaving 27 bases between. The CDR3 is 16 amino acids. CDR3 amino acids: CASTQEEGKWDPAQYF. DNA for the CDR3: TGTGCCAGCACTCAAGAGGAGGGCAAGTGGGACCCGGCCCAGTACTTC. The variable domain in full, with the rest retrieved from reference TRBV7-8 and TRBJ2-5, is GAGVSQSPRYKVAKRGQDVALRCDPISGHVSLFWYQQALGQGPEFLTYFQNEAQLDKSGLPSDRFFAERPEGSVSTLKIQRTQQEDSAVYLCASTQEEGKWDPAQYFGPGTRLLVL.